This TCR beta chain was obtained from a study of sequential checkpoint blockade in melanoma. Across the study: Arm A got nivolumab then ipilimumab; arm B the reverse, 1:1. Roughly 22 patients had matched tumor biopsies before treatment and at week 13 after nivolumab or ipilimumab alone. Study-wide results and limits: Mutational load did not correlate with tumor T-cell fraction or clonality.

The protocol was immunoSEQ multiplex PCR, while the TCRdb copy is restricted to in-frame clones and leaves out a portion. The sample gives 2,500 to 3,500 clones, under 40% of which show up once; roughly a tenth is in the top ten. This clone showed up just a few times. No antigen is known for it. Treatment of the sample: randomized to nivolumab then ipilimumab (arm A) or the reverse (arm B). The specimen comprised tumor tissue (inferred from file names), sampled from a patient given nivolumab and ipilimumab in sequence. The TCR was taken from a human donor with melanoma.

The CDR3 loop is CASSPPGTEHETQYF. CDR3 nucleotide sequence: TGTGCCAGCAGCCCCCCCGGGACGGAGCACGAGACCCAGTACTTC. The chain is built from TRBV11-3 and TRBJ2-5, with D perhaps matching TRBD1 or TRBD2 (5 bases each). Germline V gene data show CDR1 as SGHNT and CDR2 as YENEEA. Trimming left V 5 bases short and J 5 bases short, with 18 bases between. The CDR3 is 15 residues long.